One TCR beta chain is described in this entry. In germline, CDR1 is MNHEY, CDR2 SMNVEV (reference sequence). Trimming took 2 bases from V and 4 from J, leaving 11 bases between them. CDR3 length equals 14 residues. The data are from a study of blood T cell repertoires in COVID-19. In the study overall: The origin of the acute and convalescent COVID-19 samples was the United States, Italy and Spain.

Only in-frame clones appear in the TCRdb table, and some are missing; sequencing was by immunoSEQ multiplex PCR. The sample yields 250,000 or so clones, 84% seen once. The V call is TRBV27, the J call TRBJ2-5; a possible D gene is TRBD1 (6 bases). The source of this sequence is a woman between 40 and 55 years old who had recovered from COVID-19. Sequenced sample: peripheral blood. This CDR3 reads CASSLMGAPETQYF. The CDR3 DNA is TGTGCCAGCAGTTTAATGGGGGCCCCAGAGACCCAGTACTTC.